The TCR beta chain under discussion was sequenced for a study of cytomegalovirus exposure and HLA in healthy donors. About this clone itself: Its antigen is undetermined.

This CDR3 is built from 16 residues. Germline V CDR1 and CDR2: LGHNA, YSLEER. The V end lost 0 bases, the J end lost 3 bases, and 15 bases lay between the germline ends. Study-wide results and limits: One variant, a missense change in DCLRE1C, was linked in a later analysis to TCR beta V- and J-gene trimming. The authors considered a cluster of highly shared sequence variants likely to be a sequencing artifact.

Amplification used 60 Vbeta primers and 13 Jbeta primers. Produced via immunoSEQ multiplex PCR; TCRdb's table is partial and in-frame only. This sample has about 130,000 clones, with 75% to 85% found just once. This TCR came from a male donor in good health and CMV-seropositive. This chain connects TRBV4-3 to TRBJ2-7; possible D gene TRBD2, 6 bases. The specimen was PBMCs. DNA for the CDR3: TGCGCCAGCAGCCAAGACGTGACGGGAGTCGGCTACGAGCAGTACTTC. This translates into CASSQDVTGVGYEQYF.